Listed here are 23 T cell receptor beta chains from one sample, sequenced in a study of T-cell reconstitution after alpha-beta-depleted transplantation in children. It was with unique molecular identifiers that the TCRbeta library was prepared. TCRdb passed the PCR reads through MiXCR, listing each CDR3 protein once. This table has 420,000 or so distinct CDR3 sequences, 11% appearing once. The sequencing used PBMCs from the stem cell graft donor, collected from the stem cell graft. The receptors were gathered from a human donor who donated a stem cell graft to a child with acute myeloid leukemia.

The chain combines TRBV20-1 with TRBJ1-2; 9 bases match TRBD1. Trimming at V came to 6 bases and at J to 8 bases, leaving 7 bases not matched to a gene. The CDR3 covers 12 residues. CDR1 is DFQATT and CDR2 is SNEGSKA in the germline V gene (reference sequence). The CDR3 nucleotides read TGCAGTGCGGGGGACAGGGACAAGGGCTACACCTTC. Protein product: CSAGDRDKGYTF.

This clonotype was seen only a few times. The CDR3 coding sequence is TGCAGTGCCAAAGGACAGGGTTACACTGAAGCTTTCTTT. This codes for CSAKGQGYTEAFF. The chain has TRBV20-1 and TRBJ1-1; 8 bases line up with TRBD1. Germline lookup yields CDR1 DFQATT and CDR2 SNEGSKA (reference sequence). The ends lost 6 bases at V and 3 bases at J; junction bases unmatched: 6. This CDR3 comprises 13 residues.

Comment on this clonotype: This may be a read error: a much more frequent sequence differs by one nucleotide. The chain has TRBV21-1 and TRBJ2-3; the table's TRBD2 call for D was not verified on the DNA. TRBV21-1 is listed as a pseudogene. This CDR3 contains 17 residues. CDR3: CASSKEEAAERTDTRYF. The CDR3, as DNA: TGTGCCAGCAGCAAAGAGGAGGCAGCGGAGAGGACAGATACGCGGTATTTT.

This clonotype came up many times. The genes are TRBV3-1 and TRBJ2-6; D is ambiguous. Germline lookup yields CDR1 LGHDT and CDR2 YNNKEL (reference sequence). Trimming cost V 4 bases and J 0 bases, with 7 bases left between them. CDR3 size: 15 residues. The CDR3 here is CASSRDRSGANVLTF. DNA for the CDR3: TGTGCCAGCAGCCGAGATCGCTCTGGGGCCAACGTCCTGACTTTC.

The genes are TRBV10-3 and TRBJ2-3; either TRBD1 or TRBD2 may supply D (5 bases each). The V gene's germline CDR1 is ENHRY and CDR2 SYGVKD. The CDR3 has 16 residues. V shed 0 bases and J shed 1 base, with 11 bases lying between them. The CDR3 loop reads CAISESGGVGTDTQYF. CDR3 DNA: TGTGCCATCAGTGAGTCTGGGGGAGTGGGCACAGATACGCAGTATTTT.

The chain uses TRBV7-8 and TRBJ1-5; TRBD1 might be the D (6 bases). From germline, CDR1 is SGHVS and CDR2 FQNEAQ. V gave up 1 base and J gave up 9 bases, with 16 bases separating them. CDR3 size: 15 residues. CDR3 residues: CASSLEGQPHVPQHF. The DNA for the CDR3 is TGTGCCAGCAGCTTAGAAGGACAGCCCCATGTGCCCCAGCATTTT.

The chain has TRBV6-6 and TRBJ2-7; 9 positions agree with TRBD1. V lost 5 bases, J lost 5 bases, and 1 base stayed unmatched. This CDR3 is built from 12 residues. CDR1 and CDR2 from the germline V gene are MNHNY and SVGAGI (reference sequence). The CDR3 reads CASSRTGDEQYF. The CDR3, as DNA: TGTGCCAGCAGTCGGACAGGGGACGAGCAGTACTTC.

This chain uses TRBV10-3 with TRBJ2-1; tentative D call: TRBD1 (5 bases). Germline V gene sequence: CDR1 ENHRY, CDR2 SYGVKD. This CDR3 contains 22 residues. The V end lost 0 bases, the J end lost 4 bases, and 31 bases lay between the germline ends. In DNA, the CDR3 is TGTGCCATCAGTGAGTCGGCAGGGTTTGGTGTTGTTCCGGAGTCGACTTACAATGAGCAGTTCTTC. It yields the protein CAISESAGFGVVPESTYNEQFF.

This clonotype has only a few counts. The CDR3 coding sequence is TGTGCCAGCAGCTTTGGGGCTAGCGGAGTAAGAGAGACCCAGTACTTC. Its protein is CASSFGASGVRETQYF. The chain is built from TRBV11-2 and TRBJ2-5; 7 nucleotides align to TRBD2. The CDR3 is 16 residues long. Germline assignment: CDR1 SGHAT and CDR2 FQNNGV. The trim removed 3 bases at V and 4 bases at J, leaving 11 bases unmatched.

This clonotype was detected ten times or more. The chain employs TRBV5-1 and TRBJ2-1; TRBD2 is a possible D gene (6 bases). Germline CDR1 is SGHRS and CDR2 is YFSETQ. Trimming cost V 2 bases and J 5 bases, with 17 bases left between them. This CDR3 contains 16 residues. CDR3 amino acids: CASSFTGRRRNNEQFF. For the CDR3, the DNA is TGCGCCAGCAGCTTTACGGGGAGGAGGCGCAACAATGAGCAGTTCTTC.

This clonotype came up a few times. J is TRBJ2-3 and V is TRBV20-1, with D unclear. The CDR3 length is 13 residues. V lost 6 bases and J lost 3, with 13 bases in between. CDR1 DFQATT and CDR2 SNEGSKA come from the germline V gene (reference sequence). CDR3 in DNA: TGCAGTGCCGGGCGAGAGGAAACAGATACGCAGTATTTT. Translation gives CSAGREETDTQYF.

This clonotype was seen ten or more times. The gene calls are TRBV9 and TRBJ2-2; 10 bases agree with TRBD2. V shed 0 bases, J shed 7 bases, and the junction held 3 bases outside the gene matches. CDR1 is SGDLS and CDR2 is YYNGEE in the germline V gene. This CDR3 is built from 15 residues. CDR3 bases: TGTGCCAGCAGCGTAGTGGCTAGCGGGAGCGGGGAGCTGTTTTTT. Encoded protein: CASSVVASGSGELFF.

This clonotype was counted at least ten times. The chain is built from TRBV5-5 and TRBJ1-1, with 8 bases matching TRBD1. The germline gives CDR1 SGHKS, CDR2 YYEKEE (reference sequence). V lost 5 bases, J lost 1 base, and 10 bases stayed unmatched. There are 16 residues in the CDR3. The CDR3 sequence: CASRRTGQDRNTEAFF. The DNA for the CDR3 is TGTGCCAGCAGGAGGACAGGGCAGGACCGGAACACTGAAGCTTTCTTT. The whole variable domain, filled in from reference TRBV5-5 and TRBJ1-1, reads DAGVTQSPTHLIKTRGQQVTLRCSPISGHKSVSWYQQVLGQGPQFIFQYYEKEERGRGNFPDRFSARQFPNYSSELNVNALLLGDSALYLCASRRTGQDRNTEAFFGQGTRLTVV.

The chain is built from TRBV11-2 and TRBJ2-1; TRBD2 aligns across 13 bases. V was clipped by 5 bases and J by 7 bases; unmatched bases: 8. CDR3 size: 16 residues. Germline V gives CDR1 SGHAT, CDR2 FQNNGV. The CDR3 here is CASSPRTSGRFNEQFF. The DNA of the CDR3 is TGTGCCAGCAGCCCACGGACTAGCGGGAGATTTAATGAGCAGTTCTTC. Supplemented by reference TRBV11-2 and TRBJ2-1, the full variable domain reads EAGVAQSPRYKIIEKRQSVAFWCNPISGHATLYWYQQILGQGPKLLIQFQNNGVVDDSQLPKDRFSAERLKGVDSTLKIQPAKLEDSAVYLCASSPRTSGRFNEQFFGPGTRLTVL.

The rearrangement joins TRBV5-1 to TRBJ2-5; TRBD2 matches 8 bases. Germline V gene lookup returns CDR1 SGHRS and CDR2 YFSETQ. V lost 4 bases, J lost 4 bases, and 18 bases stayed unmatched. The CDR3 is made up of 18 amino acids. The CDR3 nucleotides are TGCGCCAGCAGCCGGACGCCAGCGGGAGCTTCAGGAGGAGAGACCCAGTACTTC. It specifies CASSRTPAGASGGETQYF.

The table lists this clonotype with a few counts. This chain links TRBV6-5 with TRBJ1-5, with unresolved D. The V gene lost 4 bases and the J gene lost 7 bases, with 14 bases spanning the gap. This CDR3 comprises 14 residues. The germline V gene encodes CDR1 MNHEY and CDR2 SVGAGI. The CDR3 DNA reads TGTGCCAGCAGTTCCCGGGTGATTGGACAGCCCCAGCATTTT. Translation gives CASSSRVIGQPQHF.

This clonotype was seen more than once but under ten times. This chain uses TRBV27 with TRBJ1-1; a weak D match, TRBD1 (5 bases). The CDR3 spans 14 residues. Germline loops: CDR1 MNHEY, CDR2 SMNVEV (reference sequence). Between the trimmed V and J ends, which lost 7 bases and 5 bases, there was a span of 17 bases. DNA of the CDR3: TGTGCCAGCACCAAACGAAAAGGGGATACTGAAGCTTTCTTT. It encodes CASTKRKGDTEAFF.

This clonotype was counted at least ten times. CDR3 region: CASSLGRPASYNEQFF. The CDR3 region has the DNA TGTGCCAGCAGCTTGGGCCGGCCAGCCTCCTACAATGAGCAGTTCTTC. V and J are TRBV5-4 and TRBJ2-1; D is undetermined. Germline assignment: CDR1 SGHNT and CDR2 YYREEE (reference sequence). The V end was cut by 0 bases, the J end by 0 bases, with 10 bases between. The CDR3 is made up of 16 amino acids. Combining the CDR3 with reference TRBV5-4 and TRBJ2-1 gives the whole variable domain ETGVTQSPTHLIKTRGQQVTLRCSSQSGHNTVSWYQQALGQGPQFIFQYYREEENGRGNFPPRFSGLQFPNYSSELNVNALELDDSALYLCASSLGRPASYNEQFFGPGTRLTVL.

Details on this clonotype: Relative to the germline gene, one junction end is altered; a read error may explain this. CDR3 sequence reads: CSSSLLQETQYF. CDR3 DNA sequence: TGTTCCAGCAGCTTACTCCAAGAGACCCAGTACTTC. V usage is TRBV7-2 and J usage is TRBJ2-5; no clear D. CDR3 length equals 12 residues. CDR1 and CDR2 from the germline V gene are SGHTA and FQGNSA.

This clonotype showed up many times. The chain carries TRBV6-1 and TRBJ1-4, with D uncertain. V was trimmed by 6 bases and J by 0 bases, leaving 14 bases between them. The CDR3 is made up of 16 amino acids. The germline gives CDR1 MNHNS, CDR2 SASEGT. The CDR3 coding sequence is TGTGCCAGCAGCACAGCCTCTACTACAACTAATGAAAAACTGTTTTTT. Translating gives CASSTASTTTNEKLFF.

The CDR3 region is CASSLGNLYNEQFF. In DNA form, the CDR3 reads TGTGCCAGCAGCCTTGGGAACTTATACAATGAGCAGTTCTTC. This rearrangement joins TRBV7-6 to TRBJ2-1; no definite D call. Germline V lookup: CDR1 SGHVS, CDR2 FNYEAQ. This CDR3 is 14 amino acids long. Trimming stripped 5 bases from V and 4 bases from J, with 12 bases between.

This clonotype was seen a handful of times. The chain joins TRBV11-2 to TRBJ2-7; D may be TRBD1 or TRBD2 (6 bases each). This CDR3 spans 14 amino acids. V gave up 5 bases and J gave up 6 bases, with 17 bases separating them. Germline CDR1 SGHAT, CDR2 FQNNGV. The chain's CDR3 is CASSPSKGGGEQYF. In nucleotides, the CDR3 is TGTGCCAGCAGCCCCTCTAAGGGGGGCGGCGAGCAGTACTTC. The full variable domain, completed using reference TRBV11-2 and TRBJ2-7, is EAGVAQSPRYKIIEKRQSVAFWCNPISGHATLYWYQQILGQGPKLLIQFQNNGVVDDSQLPKDRFSAERLKGVDSTLKIQPAKLEDSAVYLCASSPSKGGGEQYFGPGTRLTVT.

This clonotype was observed a few times. The chain recombines TRBV5-1 with TRBJ2-3; TRBD1 matches 8 bases. Trimming at V came to 4 bases and at J to 1 base, leaving 5 bases not matched to a gene. The CDR3 runs to 15 residues. From germline, CDR1 is SGHRS and CDR2 YFSETQ. CDR3 sequence: CASSTETGGTDTQYF. The CDR3 nucleotides are TGCGCCAGCAGCACTGAGACAGGGGGCACAGATACGCAGTATTTT. The variable domain in full, with the rest retrieved from reference TRBV5-1 and TRBJ2-3, is KAGVTQTPRYLIKTRGQQVTLSCSPISGHRSVSWYQQTPGQGLQFLFEYFSETQRNKGNFPGRFSGRQFSNSRSEMNVSTLELGDSALYLCASSTETGGTDTQYFGPGTRLTVL.